Detailed here is one T cell receptor (beta chain). The specificity of this receptor is unknown. No base quality information exists; no much larger clone differs at one position. The Qiagen DNeasy Blood and Tissue Kit was used to extract total genomic DNA from the purified CD4+ T cells. The TCRbeta CDR3 region, defined according to IMGT, was amplified and sequenced using immunoSEQ immunosequencing protocols. The source study handled its data this way. Raw sequence data were preprocessed by the immunoSEQ service for PCR and sequencing error correction. Data were loaded into the immunoSEQ Analyzer and further analyzed with VDJtools v1.0.7. Patient-control differences were tested with the paired Wilcoxon signed-rank test. TCRdb holds this immuneACCESS table with in-frame rearrangements only. Some clones are missing; in checked studies, unresolved V genes explain under half, and the rest has no known cause. The V and J calls and clone size come from that table; D and trimming were worked out from the DNA. The sample has roughly 14,000 clones on record, 80% to 95% of them singletons. 1.7% of the sample comes from the top ten.

CDR1 and CDR2 were assigned from the germline V gene as MNHEY and SVGAGI. From V the trimming removes 2 bases and from J it removes 7 bases, while the gene matches leave 9 bases of the junction unaccounted for. The CDR3 spans 16 residues, from the cysteine through the phenylalanine. Of the read, only the CDR3 DNA is kept; its 48 bases are in frame from base 1. This sample is drawn from a study of untreated major depressive disorder (dated by TCRdb to between 2017 and 2018). About the investigation overall: The study was a cross-sectional case-control comparison of T cell phenotype and TCR repertoire between antidepressant-free major depressive disorder patients and individually matched non-depressed controls. Sequencing followed up flow-cytometry Vbeta 5.1, Vbeta 11 and Vbeta 22 usage differences observed in the whole cohort. Study-wide conclusions, independent of this receptor: The sequencing comparisons used one-tailed planned tests on only three preselected Vbeta families. Sequencing confirmed higher TRBV05-01 (Vbeta 5.1) usage among CD4+ T cells of depressed patients than controls, with p = 0.040 in a one-tailed test. Strict matching and exclusion criteria produced a comparatively small study sample, limiting generalizability of findings. In every sequenced subject, all of the top five TRBV05-01 clones were private clones. TRBV25-01 and TRBV02-01 usage followed the flow-cytometry pattern but did not reach statistical significance in the sequencing data.

Each depressed patient was pairwise matched to a non-depressed control for sex, age, current smoking status and body mass index. All participants were of European descent. A DSM-IV diagnosis of major depressive disorder and a Hamilton Rating Scale for Depression score of at least 18 were present in all patients. Patients had been free of any psychiatric medication, including antidepressants, for at least 8 weeks before enrollment. Among patients, depression severity was moderate to severe. Major medical conditions, Axis I/II comorbidities, regular medication or illicit drug use, and drinking over 100 g alcohol weekly were applied as exclusion criteria for all participants. From each participant, about 30 ml of peripheral blood was collected into EDTA tubes. CD4+ T cells were purified from thawed PBMCs by magnetic negative selection with the BD IMag Human CD4 T Lymphocyte Enrichment Set. A purity of about 95% was typically achieved with the CD4+ enrichment method, as confirmed by flow cytometry. A subgroup of a handful of case-control pairs, selected blind to chemokine receptor expression and flow-cytometric repertoire skewing results, was subjected to TCRbeta sequencing. Every blood sample was taken in the morning at 8:00 a.m., after which PBMCs were separated out using Ficoll-Hypaque gradient centrifugation. Until being assayed, PBMCs were kept in liquid nitrogen after cryopreservation by gradual cooling to -80 degrees C.

This clonotype originated in a woman in her 30s with major depressive disorder. Recombination linked TRBV6-5 to TRBJ1-2, with 11 central nucleotides matching TRBD1. Material: CD4+ T cells from PBMCs. CDR3 region: CASSYVSRDRGGGYTF. The nucleotides read TGTGCCAGCAGTTACGTGTCCCGGGACAGGGGGGGTGGCTACACCTTC.